This record looks at one T cell receptor (beta chain) sequence and its context. Its antigen remains unidentified. The data derive from a study of cytomegalovirus exposure and HLA in healthy donors (dated by TCRdb to 2017 to 2019). For the study in its entirety: In an earlier analysis of around 540 of the donors, 250 to 350 Gb of sequence data and 117 million unique TCR beta sequences from about 179 million T cells were reported. In an earlier analysis of more than 550 of the donors, high-throughput TCR beta sequencing was used to judge whether each TCR beta V gene segment behaved as functional or pseudogenic. In addition to the first cohort of 650 to 800 subjects, a separate validation cohort of 130 or so different subjects was used. Alongside the repertoire data, information on donor age, sex, ethnicity and CMV serostatus was compiled. Of the roughly 390 genotyped donors, around 81% fell in the genetic ancestry cluster associated with self-reported Caucasian donors. Roughly 300 gigabases of sequencing data and approximately 85 million unique TCR sequences were included in an early release covering roughly 600 HLA-typed donors. Rather than drawing on any new phenotypic data, the later analysis identified candidate immune exposures from TCR beta sequences and the way those sequences occurred across donors. The study used immunosequencing to profile the T cell repertoires of approximately 690 subjects and linked those repertoires to cytomegalovirus serostatus. Every discovery cohort repertoire had been produced on one sequencing platform. A later genetic analysis took genome-wide SNP genotypes for 398 of the 666 donors and used that subset as a discovery cohort. HLA typing included class I and class II loci at four-digit resolution. Four or five DR-DQ haplotypes were handled as single units for association and clustering because linkage in the cohort was strong. Across 398 genotyped donors of the cohort, an average of 235,054 unique TCR beta nucleotide sequences per donor were sequenced, and around 20% of those sequences were non-productive. The study aimed to test whether signatures of past pathogen exposure could be identified by cataloging public T cell receptors. A later analysis re-analyzed previously published TCR beta repertoires from several hundred donors and added high-resolution HLA genotyping to study TCR occurrence patterns. The study combined high-throughput TCR immunosequencing, statistical association of individual TCRs with disease status, and machine learning to predict cytomegalovirus infection status. The number of typed donors differed by locus: roughly 629-640 for A, B, C, DRB1 and DQB1; 522 for DQA1; 606 for DPA1; and roughly 470 for DPB1. Study-level results and caveats: A later analysis found that HLA-associated TCR beta chains were more clonally expanded and had lower generation probabilities than equally common non-associated chains. Presence/absence analyses assumed roughly uniform sequencing depth across donors, an assumption that may not hold. CMV serostatus was the only immune exposure information available for the cohort. According to a later analysis, parvovirus B19, influenza, CMV and Epstein-Barr virus appeared linked to several top co-occurrence clusters. A later analysis found that most CMV-associated TCR beta chains appeared HLA-restricted, with HLA associations seemingly driven largely by CMV exposure. When HLA alleles, especially DR and DQ, strongly co-occurred, attributing TCR associations to individual alleles was difficult. Because the 87-base-pair reads could not distinguish some IMGT-functional V segments, including TRBV6-2 and TRBV6-3, those segments were excluded. Linkage disequilibrium might explain the correlated functional status among segregating V segments, but an unknown experimental factor could not be excluded. In an earlier analysis of approximately 590 of the donors, most TCR beta V segments appeared in productive rearrangements about 87% or about 30% of the time, broadly matching IMGT annotations. A total of 164 TCR beta chains were listed by the study as associated with cytomegalovirus. An association between a missense DCLRE1C variant and V-gene and J-gene trimming of TCR beta chains was found in a later genetic analysis and replicated in an independent cohort. Because HLA typing was unavailable for some donors at each locus, only the typed subset was used in association tests. Across donors, most TCR sequences were observed very rarely, whereas some public TCRs were present in many individuals. Because counts were too low, about 18 rarely observed V segments, including chromosome 9 orphons, were excluded from the earlier analysis of a few hundred of the donors. A further reported finding was that TCR beta sequences accurately predicted the HLA-A and HLA-B alleles for most subjects in the first cohort. The authors suggested that the approach could potentially be extended to other disease states and immunological phenotypes. In a later analysis, 16,951 TCR beta sequences were associated with specific HLA alleles at a false discovery rate of 0.05. A few of the identified cytomegalovirus-associated TCR beta chains were confirmed in vitro to be specific for cytomegalovirus antigens. The cohort was sequenced for TCR beta chains only, and without alpha or paired-chain data the features that could be detected were limited. A cluster of highly shared sequence variants was judged likely to represent a technical artifact of the sequencing pipeline. Cytomegalovirus status was reported to be diagnosed by the classifier with high specificity and sensitivity in both the original and validation cohorts. According to a later genetic analysis, donors in an Asian-associated ancestry cluster had fewer N-insertions in productive TCRs than the approximately 670-donor mean. A later analysis found that TCR association rates varied across HLA loci, with DRB1 alleles showing the most associated TCRs and HLA-C alleles the fewest.

CDR1 and CDR2, per the germline V gene, are SGDLS and YYNGEE. The CDR3 runs 17 residues from the cysteine to the phenylalanine. CDR3 DNA only is kept here, 51 bases in frame from base 1. At the junction V is shortened by 4 bases and J by 2 bases, with 19 bases in between. Receptor amplification or capture employed the immunoSEQ multiplex PCR assay. For the multiplex PCR, a mixture combining 60 forward primers for TCR Vbeta segments and 13 reverse primers for TCR Jbeta segments was used. Amplification of the CDR3 region of rearranged TCR beta genes was performed with a multiplex PCR assay on genomic DNA. The Illumina HiSeq System was used to sequence the amplified TCR beta libraries as 87-base-pair reads. As for the authors' bioinformatics: Across the 600 to 700 repertoires, a later analysis counted approximately 75 million unique TCR beta chains, around 11 million of which were shared by at least two donors. Raw reads were error-corrected and collapsed into unique sequences by a nearest-neighbor algorithm in which closely related sequences were merged to remove PCR and sequencing errors. To assign V, D and J gene segments, CDR3 sequences were aligned to IMGT reference sequences. Each retained sequence needed at least a six-nucleotide match to both a V gene segment and a J gene segment. A rearrangement counted as productive if the CDR3 had no stop codons and remained in frame with V and J, and every other rearrangement counted as non-productive. CDR3 was defined by IMGT convention, running from the second conserved V-encoded cysteine to the conserved J-encoded phenylalanine. The earlier analysis of about 620 of the donors excluded sequences that lacked an unambiguous match to a single V gene segment. In an earlier analysis of approximately 610 of the donors, V segments were called functional above 56.7% productive rearrangements and were called segregating when the between-donor standard deviation exceeded 5%. A statistical classification framework was built for diagnosing cytomegalovirus status from the catalog of TCR beta chain sequences. In a later analysis, TCR nucleotide sequences were compared against IMGT/GENE-DB human TR gene sequences so that V and J genes could be assigned. Using the TCRdist pipeline, a later analysis assigned CDR3 sequences along with most-parsimonious VDJ recombination scenarios. In a later analysis, each TCR beta chain was defined by its CDR3 amino acid sequence together with its V-gene family, and reads lacking a unique V-gene family were excluded. As a way to deal with suspected cross-contamination and a sequencing artifact, a later analysis dropped more than 500 nucleotide sequences that were highly shared and had low generation probability. A later analysis calculated a clonal expansion index for each public chain from normalized within-repertoire ranks of inferred template counts. In a later analysis, generation probabilities were computed with a VDJ recombination model fitted to out-of-frame rearrangements, and the resulting probabilities were checked against IGoR. A later analysis scored TCR-TCR, TCR-HLA and TCR-CMV co-occurrence with hypergeometric tests, applying a repertoire-size bias correction to TCR pairs. False discovery rates were estimated in a later analysis by permuting HLA or CMV assignments 20 times. In a later analysis, co-occurring TCRs were grouped with DBSCAN, and TCRdist sequence similarity was added when clustering was performed within HLA-allele-positive subsets. For co-occurrence clustering, repertoires with fewer than 30,000 or more than 120,000 public chains were excluded, along with several repertoires with anomalous nucleotide sharing. The immuneACCESS repertoire file appears here via TCRdb, limited to in-frame rearrangements. These files lack a portion of the clones; in checked studies, under half of the deficit traces to unresolved V genes, and the cause of the others is not known. V and J calls and clone size are copied from that table; D and trimming were computed from the DNA. The table kept for this sample lists around 74,000 clones. The ten largest clones take up about 4.6% of the sample.

In total, more than 500 healthy bone marrow donors made up the cohort. At the time of sampling, every cohort member was nominally healthy, though immune exposures that went unrecorded were likely present. The donor tested CMV seronegative, placing the donor among the roughly 400 seronegative members of the cohort. Every donor gave a peripheral blood sample, and the peripheral blood mononuclear cells from that sample were used for TCR beta sequencing. Genomic DNA was extracted from the blood cell samples with the Qiagen DNeasy Blood Extraction Kit. The V gene is TRBV9 and the J gene is TRBJ1-3; TRBD1 is perhaps the D gene, given 6 matching bases. This TCR was recovered from a man aged 25-45 years in good health and CMV-seronegative. Sequencing used PBMCs. The base sequence is TGTGCCAGCAGCCCTCGCGACAGGCTAGTGACTGGAAACACCATATATTTT. It is translated as CASSPRDRLVTGNTIYF.